These T cell receptor beta chains were read from a single sample in a study of T cell changes during pregnancy in multiple sclerosis. Assay used: immunoSEQ multiplex PCR; TCRdb lists only in-frame clones, some missing. The sample has under 65,000 clones; 91% are singletons. The sample in question was peripheral blood, obtained after pregnancy. Source of these receptors: a female donor in good health, enrolled as a control in a pregnancy study. CDR3s include the opening cysteine and the closing phenylalanine or tryptophan. A D gene is named only where the DNA matches it firmly. The listing skips clone size in some rows; elsewhere it reads once, few, many or a size class.

>NA|TRBJ2-3|TRBV4-1|NA
CASSQDLGKGGTDTQYF
TGCGCCAGCAGCCAAGATCTTGGGAAAGGGGGCACAGATACGCAGTATTTT
>NA|TRBJ1-1|TRBV6-5|TRBD1
CASSYRTGEAFF
TGTGCCAGCAGTTACCGGACAGGTGAAGCTTTCTTT
>NA|TRBJ1-3|TRBV4-1|NA
CASSQDQAGAGNTIYF
TGCGCCAGCAGCCAAGATCAGGCAGGGGCTGGAAACACCATATATTTT
>NA|TRBJ1-5|TRBV4-1|TRBD1
CASSQGDRGMQPQHF
TGCGCCAGCAGCCAGGGGGACAGAGGGATGCAGCCCCAGCATTTT
>NA|TRBJ1-1|TRBV19|TRBD1
CASSIDRDRGLGNTEAFF
TGTGCCAGTAGTATAGATCGGGACAGGGGGCTCGGGAACACTGAAGCTTTCTTT
>NA|TRBJ2-3|TRBV25-1|NA
CASSEDRAGGTDTQYF
TGTGCCAGCAGTGAGGACAGGGCGGGGGGCACAGATACGCAGTATTTT
>once|TRBJ2-3|TRBV5-1|NA
CASREGTTDTQYF
TGCGCCAGCAGGGAGGGGACCACAGATACGCAGTATTTT
>NA|TRBJ2-3|TRBV7-2|NA
CASSTRASTDTQYF
TGTGCCAGCAGCACCCGCGCGAGCACAGATACGCAGTATTTT
>NA|TRBJ1-4|TRBV5-1|TRBD1
CASSLVGGGEKLFF
TGCGCCAGCAGCTTGGTAGGGGGCGGTGAAAAACTGTTTTTT
>NA|TRBJ2-1|TRBV6-1|NA
CASSLTDGSYNEQFF
TGTGCCAGCAGTCTTACAGATGGCTCCTACAATGAGCAGTTCTTC
>NA|TRBJ2-1|TRBV18|NA
CASSPGEYSYNEQFF
TGTGCCAGCTCACCAGGGGAGTACTCCTACAATGAGCAGTTCTTC
>NA|TRBJ2-3|TRBV7-9|TRBD2
CASSLQAGGPSSTDTQYF
TGTGCCAGCAGCTTACAAGCGGGGGGCCCCTCTAGCACAGATACGCAGTATTTT
>NA|TRBJ2-5|TRBV6-5|NA
CASSRSETQYF
TGTGCCAGCAGCCGGTCCGAGACCCAGTACTTC
>NA|TRBJ2-1|TRBV4-3|TRBD1
CASSRTYTGTGTYNEQFF
TGCGCCAGCAGCCGAACATACACCGGGACAGGGACCTACAATGAGCAGTTCTTC
>NA|TRBJ1-4|TRBV19|TRBD1
CASSISDRVATNEKLFF
TGTGCCAGTAGTATATCGGACAGGGTTGCAACTAATGAAAAACTGTTTTTT
>NA|TRBJ2-7|TRBV2|NA
CASSRTDYEQYF
TGTGCCAGCAGTCGGACAGACTACGAGCAGTACTTC
>NA|TRBJ2-1|TRBV6-6|NA
CATQSDTYNEQFF
TGTGCCACCCAATCCGACACATACAATGAGCAGTTCTTC
>NA|TRBJ2-3|TRBV4-1|TRBD2
CASSQLAGGIADTQYF
TGCGCCAGCAGCCAACTAGCGGGGGGCATTGCAGATACGCAGTATTTT
>NA|TRBJ2-7|TRBV6-1|TRBD1
CASSEGTGSVHEQYF
TGTGCCAGCAGTGAAGGGACAGGGAGCGTCCACGAGCAGTACTTC
>NA|TRBJ2-7|TRBV5-1|NA
CASSLDYTTYEQYF
TGCGCCAGCAGCTTGGACTACACCACCTACGAGCAGTACTTC
>NA|TRBJ2-3|TRBV6-6|TRBD2
CASSYGTSGHTDTQYF
TGTGCCAGCAGTTACGGGACTAGCGGTCACACAGATACGCAGTATTTT
>NA|TRBJ1-2|TRBV6-5|TRBD1
CASSPGQTYGYTF
TGTGCCAGCAGTCCGGGACAGACCTATGGCTACACCTTC
>NA|TRBJ2-1|TRBV7-9|NA
CASSLAGAGTFAFF
TGTGCCAGCAGCTTAGCGGGTGCGGGGACGTTTGCGTTCTTC
>NA|TRBJ2-7|TRBV6-5|NA
CASSYGVGRDEQYF
TGTGCCAGCAGTTACGGGGTGGGCAGGGACGAGCAGTACTTC
>few|TRBJ2-1|TRBV19|NA
CASSIPARVGNNEQFF
TGTGCCAGTAGTATCCCTGCCAGGGTGGGCAACAATGAGCAGTTCTTC
>once|TRBJ2-3|TRBV9|TRBD2
CASSGGTSGGNTDTQYF
TGTGCCAGCAGCGGGGGGACTAGCGGGGGGAACACAGATACGCAGTATTTT
>NA|TRBJ1-1|TRBV5-6|NA
CASSRTVNTAEAFF
TGTGCCAGCAGCCGGACAGTAAATACGGCTGAAGCTTTCTTT
>NA|TRBJ2-3|TRBV6-5|TRBD2
CASTSAGGMDTQYF
TGTGCCAGCACCTCAGCGGGGGGAATGGATACGCAGTATTTT
>NA|TRBJ1-1|TRBV21-1|NA
CASSDRTAHYEAFF
TGTGCCAGCAGCGACAGGACAGCCCATTATGAAGCTTTCTTT
>few|TRBJ2-7|TRBV25-1|TRBD2
CASSVAGAYEQYF
TGTGCCAGCAGTGTTGCGGGAGCCTACGAGCAGTACTTC
>once|TRBJ2-5|TRBV5-1|NA
CASSLGGAQETQYF
TGCGCCAGCAGCTTGGGGGGAGCTCAAGAGACCCAGTACTTC
>once|TRBJ2-1|TRBV9|TRBD1
CASRKGQGDEQFF
TGTGCCAGCAGGAAAGGACAGGGCGATGAGCAGTTCTTC
>NA|TRBJ2-7|TRBV27|TRBD1
CASSPGTGMTYEQYF
TGTGCCAGCTCCCCTGGGACAGGGATGACCTACGAGCAGTACTTC
>NA|TRBJ1-2|TRBV11-2|TRBD1
CASSPGQNYGYTF
TGTGCCAGCAGCCCGGGACAGAACTATGGCTACACCTTC
>NA|TRBJ1-1|TRBV6-5|NA
CASSLAGWNTEAFF
TGTGCCAGCAGTTTAGCAGGGTGGAACACTGAAGCTTTCTTT
>NA|TRBJ1-6|TRBV14|NA
CASSQDDRSSPLHF
TGTGCCAGCAGCCAAGATGATCGGAGTTCACCCCTCCACTTT
>NA|TRBJ2-2|TRBV6-1|TRBD1
CASKSGGIDGELFF
TGTGCCAGCAAATCAGGGGGCATTGACGGGGAGCTGTTTTTT
>NA|TRBJ2-1|TRBV6-4|TRBD1
CASSPLQGSNEQFF
TGTGCCAGCAGTCCTCTACAGGGGAGCAATGAGCAGTTCTTC
>NA|TRBJ1-3|TRBV9|NA
CASSEGGGRRNTIYF
TGTGCCAGCAGCGAGGGGGGGGGCCGGAGAAACACCATATATTTT
>NA|TRBJ2-3|TRBV6-5|TRBD2
CASSFRGGSTDTQYF
TGTGCCAGCAGTTTCCGCGGGGGATCAACAGATACGCAGTATTTT
>NA|TRBJ2-7|TRBV7-2|NA
CASSLDAGSYEQYF
TGTGCCAGCAGCTTAGATGCGGGGTCCTACGAGCAGTACTTC
>NA|TRBJ1-2|TRBV7-5|NA
CARSTQDRGRNYGYTF
TGTGCCAGAAGCACTCAGGACAGGGGAAGGAACTATGGCTACACCTTC
>NA|TRBJ1-2|TRBV19|TRBD1
CASAPKTGVRGGYTF
TGTGCCAGTGCCCCAAAGACAGGGGTGAGGGGTGGCTACACCTTC
>NA|TRBJ1-1|TRBV25-1|NA
CASSGWPGAEAFF
TGTGCCAGCAGTGGCTGGCCAGGGGCTGAAGCTTTCTTT
>NA|TRBJ1-2|TRBV19|NA
CASSIGTGESGYTF
TGTGCCAGTAGTATAGGAACGGGGGAGTCTGGCTACACCTTC
>NA|TRBJ1-3|TRBV14|NA
CASSQDGRGGNTIYF
TGTGCCAGCAGCCAAGATGGAAGGGGTGGAAACACCATATATTTT
>NA|TRBJ1-2|TRBV4-1|NA
CASSQEKEGLGYGYTF
TGCGCCAGCAGCCAAGAAAAGGAGGGGTTGGGCTATGGCTACACCTTC
>NA|TRBJ1-1|TRBV20-1|NA
CSVLGLSAFF
TGCAGTGTCTTGGGGCTGAGTGCTTTCTTT
>NA|TRBJ2-5|TRBV25-1|NA
CASQGSETQYF
TGTGCCAGCCAGGGATCGGAGACCCAGTACTTC
>NA|TRBJ2-2|TRBV19|TRBD2
CASKKRDGTGELFF
TGTGCCAGTAAGAAGCGGGACGGAACCGGGGAGCTGTTTTTT
>NA|TRBJ1-1|TRBV5-1|NA
CASSSGDLPTLNTEAFF
TGCGCCAGCAGCTCGGGGGACCTACCAACCCTGAACACTGAAGCTTTCTTT
>NA|TRBJ1-2|TRBV6-6|TRBD1
CASSKRDRANYGYTF
TGTGCCAGCAGCAAAAGGGACAGGGCTAACTATGGCTACACCTTC
>NA|TRBJ1-2|TRBV6-1|NA
CASRQGWGVYGYTF
TGTGCCAGCAGGCAGGGTTGGGGGGTCTATGGCTACACCTTC
>NA|TRBJ1-2|TRBV19|TRBD1
CASSSTGGGYGYTF
TGTGCCAGTAGTTCTACAGGGGGTGGCTATGGCTACACCTTC
>once|TRBJ2-7|TRBV9|TRBD2
CASRASGGYEQYF
TGTGCCAGCAGGGCTAGCGGGGGCTACGAGCAGTACTTC
>NA|TRBJ2-2|TRBV19|NA
CATAGHSGDTGELFF
TGTGCCACCGCAGGGCATTCAGGGGACACCGGGGAGCTGTTTTTT
>NA|TRBJ1-5|TRBV4-3|NA
CASSQDNTGFQPQHF
TGCGCCAGCAGCCAAGATAATACAGGGTTTCAGCCCCAGCATTTT
>NA|TRBJ2-7|TRBV5-4|TRBD2
CASSVSGGAYEQYF
TGTGCCAGCAGCGTTAGCGGGGGGGCCTACGAGCAGTACTTC
>NA|TRBJ1-1|TRBV6-1|NA
CASSDGRDSAEAFF
TGTGCCAGCAGTGATGGCCGGGATTCGGCTGAAGCTTTCTTT
>NA|TRBJ2-6|TRBV9|NA
CASSPRDGGDSGANVLTF
TGTGCCAGCAGCCCAAGGGACGGAGGGGACTCTGGGGCCAACGTCCTGACTTTC